This entry concerns a single TCR beta chain. Sequenced by immunoSEQ multiplex PCR; TCRdb stores in-frame clones only, minus some. The table lists some 120,000 clones, roughly 91% of them singletons, with over 7.5% in the top ten. The entry originates in a study of control samples from healthy donors and cancer patients. The trim removed 3 bases at V and 1 base at J, leaving 2 bases unmatched. The CDR3 length is 16 residues. CDR1 and CDR2 (germline): LNHDA, SQIVND (reference sequence). This clonotype was sampled from a man in his forties in good health. Sequenced sample: blood. This chain links TRBV19 with TRBJ2-3; 12 bases match TRBD2. CDR3 sequence: CASSIRTSGGTDTQYF. The CDR3 DNA reads as TGTGCCAGTAGTATCCGGACTAGCGGGGGCACAGATACGCAGTATTTT. Full variable domain (missing parts from reference TRBV19 and TRBJ2-3): DGGITQSPKYLFRKEGQNVTLSCEQNLNHDAMYWYRQDPGQGLRLIYYSQIVNDFQKGDIAEGYSVSREKKESFPLTVTSAQKNPTAFYLCASSIRTSGGTDTQYFGPGTRLTVL.